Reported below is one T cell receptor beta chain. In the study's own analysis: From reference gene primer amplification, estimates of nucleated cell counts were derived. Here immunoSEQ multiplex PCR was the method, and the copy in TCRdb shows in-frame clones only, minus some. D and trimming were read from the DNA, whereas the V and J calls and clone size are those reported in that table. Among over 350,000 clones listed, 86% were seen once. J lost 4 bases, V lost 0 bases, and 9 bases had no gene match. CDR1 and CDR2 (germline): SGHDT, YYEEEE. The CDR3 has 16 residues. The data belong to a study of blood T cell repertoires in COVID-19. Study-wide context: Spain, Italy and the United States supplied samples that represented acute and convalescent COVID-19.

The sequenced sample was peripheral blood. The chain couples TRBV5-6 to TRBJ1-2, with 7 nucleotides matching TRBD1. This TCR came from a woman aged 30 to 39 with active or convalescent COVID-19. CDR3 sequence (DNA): TGTGCCAGCAGCTTGGGTGGTATGGGGGACAGCTATGGCTACACCTTC. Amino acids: CASSLGGMGDSYGYTF. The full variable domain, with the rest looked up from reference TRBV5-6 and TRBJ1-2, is DAGVTQSPTHLIKTRGQQVTLRCSPKSGHDTVSWYQQALGQGPQFIFQYYEEEERQRGNFPDRFSGHQFPNYSSELNVNALLLGDSALYLCASSLGGMGDSYGYTFGSGTRLTVV.